Described below is a single T cell receptor (beta chain) sequence and its context. Antigen specificity is unknown. The sample comes from a study of cytomegalovirus exposure and HLA in healthy donors. V was trimmed by 8 bases and J by 3 bases, leaving 19 bases between them. The CDR3 has 15 amino acids. The V gene's germline CDR1 is LNHDA and CDR2 SQIVND (reference sequence). Notes on the study in general: In an earlier analysis, in 620 or so donors, most V segments appeared productive either ~87% or ~30% of the time.

PCR amplification relied on 60 Vbeta primers (plus 13 Jbeta primers). The data were produced by immunoSEQ multiplex PCR, yet TCRdb's version contains in-frame clones alone and is incomplete. The sample yields over 85,000 clones, under 80% seen once. The chain recombines TRBV19 with TRBJ1-1, with D unresolved. The TCR sequence derives from a man aged 40-49 years in good health and CMV-seronegative. The sample consisted of PBMCs. The CDR3 loop reads CASDNLHGVDTEAFF. For the CDR3, the DNA is TGTGCCAGTGACAATTTGCACGGGGTGGACACTGAAGCTTTCTTT.